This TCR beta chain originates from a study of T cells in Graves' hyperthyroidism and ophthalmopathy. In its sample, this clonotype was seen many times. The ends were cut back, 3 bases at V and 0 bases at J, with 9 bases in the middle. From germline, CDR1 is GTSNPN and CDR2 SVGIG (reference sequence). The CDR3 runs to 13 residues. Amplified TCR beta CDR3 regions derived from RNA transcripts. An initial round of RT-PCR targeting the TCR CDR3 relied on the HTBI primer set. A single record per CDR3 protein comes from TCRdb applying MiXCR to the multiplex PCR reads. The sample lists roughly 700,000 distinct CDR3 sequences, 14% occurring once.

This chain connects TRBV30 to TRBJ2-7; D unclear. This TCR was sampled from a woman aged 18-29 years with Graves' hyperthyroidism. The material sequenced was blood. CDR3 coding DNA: TGTGCCTGGAGCTCAGGAAACTCCTACGAGCAGTACTTC. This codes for CAWSSGNSYEQYF. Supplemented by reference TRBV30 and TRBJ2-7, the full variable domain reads SQTIHQWPATLVQPVGSPLSLECTVEGTSNPNLYWYRQAAGRGLQLLFYSVGIGQISSEVPQNLSASRPQDRQFILSSKKLLLSDSGFYLCAWSSGNSYEQYFGPGTRLTVT.